This T cell receptor (beta chain) was profiled in a study of blood T cell repertoires in COVID-19. J gave up 8 bases and V 0 bases, and 4 bases lay outside the gene matches. The CDR3 loop spans 14 amino acids. Germline-derived CDR1 and CDR2 are SGDLS and YYNGEE. Some clones are missing from TCRdb's copy, which holds only in-frame ones; the method was immunoSEQ multiplex PCR. The sample has about 120,000 clones, around 87% seen once. This sequence originates from a woman aged 70 to 79 with acute or convalescent COVID-19. The sequencing input was peripheral blood. The V call is TRBV9, the J call TRBJ1-2, with 10 bases that match TRBD1. The CDR3 protein is CASSVEGQGGGYTF. CDR3 nucleotide sequence: TGTGCCAGCAGCGTAGAAGGACAGGGGGGCGGCTACACCTTC.